This T cell receptor (beta chain) was sequenced in a study of beta chain features in type 1 diabetes. On the study more broadly: Regarding age, gender and cell yields, patients proved similar to healthy donors.

The junction had 10 bases not matched to a gene; V was cut back by 9 bases and J by 9 bases. Germline values: CDR1 LGHNA, CDR2 YSLEER. CDR3 length: 15 amino acids. In its sample, this clone was seen a few times. Its antigen is currently unknown. Sequencing targeted expressed TCRB transcripts, as all isolated RNA had been reverse transcribed. The protocol was immunoSEQ multiplex PCR, while the TCRdb copy is restricted to in-frame clones and leaves out a portion. The sample comprises some 270,000 clones, about 11% of which are singletons, and 0.017% rests with the top ten. Findings and caveats of the study: Within each of all four CD4+ subsets, Type 1 diabetes patients had TCRB CDR3s that were moderately but significantly shorter.

The receptor's source is a young man with type 1 diabetes. The sequencing sample was made of naive CD4+ T cells from blood. The V and J genes are TRBV4-3 and TRBJ2-1; 14 nucleotides line up with TRBD2. The CDR3 loop is CASFATSGGAFEQFF. CDR3 sequence (DNA): TGCGCCAGTTTTGCGACTAGCGGGGGGGCCTTTGAGCAGTTCTTC.